The 14 T cell receptor beta chains listed next were all sequenced from one sample in a study of human T cells and chemical hapten exposure. A single record per CDR3 protein comes from TCRdb applying MiXCR to the RACE reads. The sample lists approximately 400,000 distinct CDR3 sequences, roughly 5% occurring once. The time point was: patch test 1, 2 weeks after DPC sensitization. Noted treatment: therapeutic diphenylcyclopropenone sensitization with weekly scalp DPC. The sequencing here drew on whole blood, taken in connection with sensitization to the hapten diphenylcyclopropenone (DPC). These receptors all come from a woman in her forties or fifties with alopecia areata. Some clones in this sample may be carry-over from other donors' samples.

In its sample, this clonotype was seen a few times. A much larger clone differs from this one at a single base, so this may be a read error. J is TRBJ2-2 and V is TRBV14; no reliable D call. The CDR3 runs 14 residues. V was pared by 1 base and J by 0 bases, with 3 bases between. Germline lookup yields CDR1 SGHDN and CDR2 FVKESK. CDR3 loop: CASSQVPNTGELFF. The CDR3 DNA reads as TGTGCCAGCAGCCAAGTCCCGAACACCGGGGAGCTGTTTTTT.

This clonotype was recorded at least ten times. The rearrangement joins TRBV7-3 to TRBJ2-3, with D possibly TRBD1 on 6 matching bases. Trimming cost V 3 bases and J 9 bases, with 16 bases left between them. The CDR3 has 14 residues. Per germline, CDR1 SGHTA and CDR2 FQGTGA. CDR3 protein: CASSLDRGGSTQYF. The CDR3 DNA reads TGTGCCAGCAGCTTGGACCGAGGGGGTAGCACGCAGTATTTT.

In its sample, this clonotype was seen many times. This CDR3 reads CASQGENIQYF. DNA for the CDR3: TGTGCCAGCCAGGGGGAAAACATTCAGTACTTC. The gene calls are TRBV28 and TRBJ2-4; 7 positions agree with TRBD1. Germline V lookup: CDR1 MDHEN, CDR2 SYDVKM. The CDR3 is 11 amino acids. Trimming removed 8 bases from V and 5 bases from J; junction bases left unmatched: 0.

The table lists this clonotype with a few counts. This chain links TRBV6-1 with TRBJ2-3; weak D call: TRBD2 (6 bases). The germline CDR1 and CDR2 sequences are MNHNS and SASEGT. V was shortened by 5 bases and J by 0 bases, with 21 bases between the two germline ends. The CDR3 is 18 residues long. CDR3 coding DNA: TGTGCCAGCAGTCCCCCCCCCTTGGTAGCGGCTAGCACAGATACGCAGTATTTT. Its translation is CASSPPPLVAASTDTQYF.

This clonotype was counted between two and nine times. This chain links TRBV20-1 with TRBJ2-3; D is uncertain. Trimming removed 3 bases from V and 0 bases from J, with 7 bases in between. CDR1 and CDR2 (germline): DFQATT, SNEGSKA (reference sequence). The length of the CDR3 is 13 residues. CDR3 sequence: CSASPTSTDTQYF. For the CDR3, the DNA is TGCAGTGCTAGCCCGACGAGCACAGATACGCAGTATTTT.

The rearrangement uses TRBV6-1 and TRBJ2-6; D gene ambiguous. CDR1 is MNHNS, CDR2 SASEGT, per germline. The V end lost 6 bases, the J end lost 0 bases, and 12 bases lay between the germline ends. The CDR3 runs 16 residues. DNA for the CDR3: TGTGCCAGCAGCGCCTTGATGTTCTCTGGGGCCAACGTCCTGACTTTC. Translated: CASSALMFSGANVLTF.

Many counts were recorded for this clonotype. The rearrangement joins TRBV24-1 to TRBJ2-3; TRBD1 is a possible D gene (6 bases). Germline lookup yields CDR1 KGHDR and CDR2 SFDVKD. V lost 3 bases and J lost 6, with 15 bases in between. There are 15 residues in the CDR3. This CDR3 reads CATSDGGHATDTQYF. CDR3 sequence (DNA): TGTGCCACCAGTGATGGGGGACACGCGACCGATACGCAGTATTTT.

As concerns this clonotype: A much larger clone differs from this one at a single base, so this may be a read error. No conserved phenylalanine or tryptophan is present at the end of the CDR3, so a read error is the likely explanation. The rearrangement joins TRBV4-1 to TRBJ1-3; D gene ambiguous. V shed 0 bases and J shed 0 bases, with 12 bases lying between them. Germline assignment: CDR1 MGHRA and CDR2 YSYEKL. The CDR3 spans 17 residues. The CDR3 region is CASSQDRAVLSGNTIYL. The CDR3 region has the DNA TGCGCCAGCAGCCAAGATAGGGCAGTTCTCTCTGGAAACACCATATATCTT.

This rearrangement joins TRBV20-1 to TRBJ2-7, with D unclear. V was cut by 6 bases and J by 3 bases, with 6 bases left in between. Germline V gene data show CDR1 as DFQATT and CDR2 as SNEGSKA (reference sequence). The CDR3 runs 10 residues. CDR3 DNA: TGCAGTGCGGTGGACTACGAGCAGTACTTC. Its protein is CSAVDYEQYF.

The J gene is TRBJ1-5, the V gene TRBV29-1, with D unclear. Germline values: CDR1 SQVTM, CDR2 ANQGSEA. The CDR3 is made up of 13 amino acids. The V end was cut by 4 bases, the J end by 0 bases, with 7 bases between. CDR3 protein: CSVAVDSNQPQHF. CDR3 nucleotide sequence: TGCAGCGTTGCCGTAGATAGCAATCAGCCCCAGCATTTT.

This clonotype has just a few counts. V and J are TRBV29-1 and TRBJ2-3; no definite D call. Germline V gives CDR1 SQVTM, CDR2 ANQGSEA. V was shortened by 4 bases and J by 0 bases, with 8 bases between the two germline ends. CDR3 size: 13 residues. The CDR3 bases are TGCAGCGTTGCCGGGCCTAGCACAGATACGCAGTATTTT. It translates to CSVAGPSTDTQYF.

This clonotype was picked up a small number of times. The chain couples TRBV18 to TRBJ2-2; D uncertain. V lost 2 bases and J lost 0, with 13 bases in between. This CDR3 is 17 amino acids long. Per germline, CDR1 KGHSH and CDR2 LQKENI. CDR3 region: CASSPKTASANTGELFF. The CDR3 DNA reads TGTGCCAGCTCACCAAAGACGGCCTCAGCGAACACCGGGGAGCTGTTTTTT.

This clonotype was seen ten or more times. The chain carries TRBV28 and TRBJ1-1; 8 nucleotides align to TRBD1. Looked up from germline, CDR1 is MDHEN and CDR2 is SYDVKM. After removal of 5 bases from V and 4 bases from J, the junction contained 9 bases not matched to a gene. CDR3 length: 15 amino acids. The CDR3 spells CASSRTQGAITEAFF. CDR3 nucleotides: TGTGCCAGCAGTAGAACCCAGGGGGCGATCACTGAAGCTTTCTTT.

This clonotype was counted ten times or more. V is TRBV4-1 and J is TRBJ1-1, with D unresolved. Germline V gene data show CDR1 as MGHRA and CDR2 as YSYEKL. V shed 0 bases and J shed 5 bases, with 7 bases lying between them. The CDR3 is made up of 13 amino acids. The DNA of the CDR3 is TGCGCCAGCAGCCAAGATAAGTGGACTGAAGCTTTCTTT. It encodes CASSQDKWTEAFF.